One and the same sample provided the 20 T cell receptor beta chains below, sequenced in a study of beta chain features in type 1 diabetes. Study-wide findings and caveats: All four CD4+ subsets from Type 1 diabetes patients carried moderately but significantly shorter TCRB CDR3s.

The isolated RNA, all of it, was reverse transcribed, so expressed TCRB transcripts were what got sequenced. Assay: immunoSEQ multiplex PCR; the TCRdb copy retains only in-frame clones and omits some. The data show over 20,000 clones, about 49% seen once. These receptors have no identified antigens. The sample was stem cell memory CD4+ T cells from blood. These receptors originate from a man aged 30 to 45 with type 1 diabetes.

This chain links TRBV27 with TRBJ1-2; 8 bases map to TRBD1. After removal of 6 bases from V and 2 bases from J, the junction contained 11 bases not matched to a gene. The V gene's germline CDR1 is MNHEY and CDR2 SMNVEV (reference sequence). The CDR3 spans 16 residues. The chain's CDR3 is CASSAGTGGPNYGYTF. CDR3 nucleotide sequence: TGTGCCAGCAGCGCCGGGACAGGCGGGCCGAACTATGGCTACACCTTC.

This clone was counted a single time. This chain uses TRBV4-1 with TRBJ2-3; the D gene is possibly TRBD1 (5 bases). The germline CDR1 and CDR2 sequences are MGHRA and YSYEKL. The CDR3 sequence is 20 residues long. The V end was cut by 0 bases, the J end by 0 bases, with 22 bases between. The DNA of the CDR3 is TGCGCCAGCAGCCAAGAGTACGGTGGGGCCATCCTCGCTAGCACAGATACGCAGTATTTT. Amino acid sequence: CASSQEYGGAILASTDTQYF.

This CDR3 reads CASSLAQKRDLLRNQPQHF. The CDR3 DNA sequence: TGTGCCAGCAGCTTAGCGCAGAAAAGGGACTTACTCCGCAATCAGCCCCAGCATTTT. The chain joins TRBV7-8 to TRBJ1-5, with D possibly TRBD1 on 5 matching bases. The CDR3 length is 19 residues. The germline CDR1 and CDR2 sequences are SGHVS and FQNEAQ. V was shortened by 0 bases and J by 2 bases, with 20 bases between the two germline ends. Filled out from reference TRBV7-8 and TRBJ1-5, the complete variable domain reads GAGVSQSPRYKVAKRGQDVALRCDPISGHVSLFWYQQALGQGPEFLTYFQNEAQLDKSGLPSDRFFAERPEGSVSTLKIQRTQQEDSAVYLCASSLAQKRDLLRNQPQHFGDGTRLSIL.

The rearrangement links TRBV11-2 to TRBJ2-1; the match to TRBD2 covers 10 bases. Germline lookup yields CDR1 SGHAT and CDR2 FQNNGV. The CDR3 totals 18 residues. The trim removed 1 base at V and 6 bases at J, leaving 12 bases unmatched. CDR3 in amino acids: CASSLVGVSAGGGNEQFF. CDR3 DNA sequence: TGTGCCAGCAGCTTAGTTGGAGTTTCAGCGGGAGGGGGCAATGAGCAGTTCTTC.

A few counts support this clone. The junction departs from germline at one end; a sequencing error may be responsible. This chain connects TRBV2 to TRBJ2-1; possible D gene TRBD2, 5 bases. The CDR3 spans 12 residues. Germline V lookup: CDR1 SNHLY, CDR2 FYNNEI. The CDR3 nucleotides read TGTGCCAGCAGTGACGATGCGGGCCCAGCGATCTTC. Its translation: CASSDDAGPAIF.

This chain joins TRBV12-5 and TRBJ1-1; the D gene is possibly TRBD1 (5 bases). The germline V gene encodes CDR1 LGHNT and CDR2 FRNRAP. Trimming shortened V by 1 base and J by 5 bases, and 14 bases separated the two germline ends. There are 15 residues in the CDR3. The CDR3 bases are TGTGCTAGTGGTTTGGCAAATCGGGGGAGGACTGAAGCTTTCTTT. Translated, it gives CASGLANRGRTEAFF.

The V gene is TRBV15, the J gene TRBJ1-4, with TRBD1 matching 7 bases. J was trimmed by 7 bases and V by 1 base; bases with no gene match: 6. Germline CDR1 LNHNV, CDR2 YYDKDF (reference sequence). CDR3 length: 15 residues. CDR3 nucleotides: TGTGCCACCAGCAGAGCCTCAGGGGGGAGTGAAAAACTGTTTTTT. The encoded protein is CATSRASGGSEKLFF.

This clone appeared a few times. J is TRBJ1-4 and V is TRBV19; a weak D match, TRBD1 (5 bases). Trimming took off 1 base at V and 6 bases at J, with 12 bases between the two ends. CDR1 is LNHDA and CDR2 is SQIVND in the germline V gene (reference sequence). The CDR3 runs to 15 residues. CDR3 residues: CASSIGRGTYEKLFF. CDR3 DNA: TGTGCCAGTAGTATAGGCCGGGGGACGTATGAAAAACTGTTTTTT.

Concerning this clone itself: A junction end diverges from the germline sequence, so it may reflect a read error. V is TRBV12-5 and J is TRBJ1-2; 7 bases align to TRBD1. This CDR3 spans 12 amino acids. Germline CDR1 and CDR2: LGHNT and FRNRAP. The CDR3 coding sequence is TGTGCTAGTGGACCATCAGGGGGTGGCCACACCTTC. It encodes CASGPSGGGHTF. Drawing the rest from reference TRBV12-5 and TRBJ1-2, the complete variable domain is DARVTQTPRHKVTEMGQEVTMRCQPILGHNTVFWYRQTMMQGLELLAYFRNRAPLDDSGMPKDRFSAEMPDATLATLKIQPSEPRDSAVYFCASGPSGGGHTFGSGTRLTVV.

In its sample, this clone was seen a few times. The V gene is TRBV5-8, the J gene TRBJ2-3; TRBD2 agrees at 7 bases. The CDR3 is made up of 15 amino acids. The V segment lost 1 base and the J segment 4 bases; nucleotides outside the gene matches: 6. Germline lookup yields CDR1 SGHTS and CDR2 YDEGEE. In DNA form, the CDR3 reads TGTGCCAGCAGCTTGCTGGTAGCGGGCGCAGATACGCAGTATTTT. The encoded protein is CASSLLVAGADTQYF.

The chain employs TRBV27 and TRBJ1-2; weak D call: TRBD1 (6 bases). The CDR3 has 13 residues. V lost 5 bases, J lost 3 bases, and 10 bases lay in between. Germline V CDR1 and CDR2: MNHEY, SMNVEV (reference sequence). This CDR3 is CASSNRAHYGYTF. Written as DNA, the CDR3 is TGTGCCAGCAGTAACAGGGCGCACTATGGCTACACCTTC.

The V gene is TRBV2, the J gene TRBJ2-1, with 12 positions matching TRBD2. Looked up from germline, CDR1 is SNHLY and CDR2 is FYNNEI. The CDR3 runs to 14 residues. V trimming: 8 bases; J trimming: 5 bases; junction bases outside the gene matches: 4. CDR3 in amino acids: CASGGLAGHNEQFF. The CDR3 DNA sequence: TGTGCCAGCGGAGGACTAGCGGGGCACAATGAGCAGTTCTTC.

CDR3 loop: CASSLGSSGNTIYF. DNA for the CDR3: TGTGCCAGCAGCTTAGGGAGCTCTGGAAACACCATATATTTT. The chain uses TRBV7-9 and TRBJ1-3; D uncertain. The CDR3 is 14 residues long. V dropped 1 base and J dropped 0 bases, with 4 bases sitting between them. Germline assignment: CDR1 SEHNR and CDR2 FQNEAQ (reference sequence).

The CDR3 sequence is CASTGTSGSKGEQFF. In DNA form, the CDR3 reads TGTGCCAGCACCGGGACTAGCGGGAGTAAGGGTGAGCAGTTCTTC. This sequence joins TRBV9 and TRBJ2-1, with 14 positions matching TRBD2. J lost 9 bases, V lost 6 bases, and 8 bases had no gene match. Germline CDR1 SGDLS, CDR2 YYNGEE. The CDR3 contains 15 residues.

This chain links TRBV28 with TRBJ1-5, with TRBD1 matching 8 bases. CDR1 and CDR2 from the germline V gene are MDHEN and SYDVKM. V lost 2 bases and J lost 2; bases outside the gene matches: 2. This CDR3 is 15 amino acids long. CDR3 amino acids: CASSLDRGRNQPQHF. The CDR3 DNA follows: TGTGCCAGCAGTTTAGACAGGGGTCGCAATCAGCCCCAGCATTTT. Full variable domain (rest looked up from reference TRBV28 and TRBJ1-5): DVKVTQSSRYLVKRTGEKVFLECVQDMDHENMFWYRQDPGLGLRLIYFSYDVKMKEKGDIPEGYSVSREKKERFSLILESASTNQTSMYLCASSLDRGRNQPQHFGDGTRLSIL.

This clone has only a few counts. The V and J genes are TRBV5-1 and TRBJ2-2, with D maybe TRBD2 (5 bases). Trimming removed 2 bases from V and 5 bases from J, with 7 bases in between. The CDR3 consists of 13 residues. Germline CDR1 reads SGHRS; CDR2 reads YFSETQ. The CDR3 is CASSFTGTGELFF. The CDR3 coding sequence is TGCGCCAGCAGCTTTACGGGAACCGGGGAGCTGTTTTTT.

The rearrangement uses TRBV6-6 and TRBJ1-5; D is perhaps TRBD1 (5 bases). This CDR3 has 14 residues. V gave up 7 bases and J gave up 3 bases, with 13 bases separating them. The germline CDR1 and CDR2 sequences are MNHNY and SVGAGI (reference sequence). CDR3: CASTSGTSNQPQHF. CDR3 DNA sequence: TGTGCCAGCACTAGCGGGACTTCCAATCAGCCCCAGCATTTT.

The chain recombines TRBV18 with TRBJ2-5, with 13 bases aligning to TRBD2. With the DNA end fitting TRBJ2-7 better, the J assignment may be wrong. The CDR3 is 17 amino acids. Germline V lookup: CDR1 KGHSH, CDR2 LQKENI. DNA for the CDR3: TGTGCCAGCTCACCTCTCGGGACTAGCGGGGACTACTACGAGCAGTACTTC. As protein: CASSPLGTSGDYYEQYF.

The chain couples TRBV25-1 to TRBJ1-5; 7 bases line up with TRBD1. This CDR3 comprises 13 residues. Germline V gives CDR1 MGHDK, CDR2 SYGVNS. J was trimmed by 5 bases and V by 6 bases; bases with no gene match: 4. The CDR3 reads CASSVDRDQPQHF. DNA for the CDR3: TGTGCCAGCAGCGTCGACAGGGATCAGCCCCAGCATTTT.

The V and J genes are TRBV6-1 and TRBJ2-7; tentative D call: TRBD1 (5 bases). Germline V lookup: CDR1 MNHNS, CDR2 SASEGT. V dropped 8 bases and J dropped 6 bases, with 14 bases sitting between them. This CDR3 region has 12 residues. The CDR3 loop reads CASSATGTEQYF. The DNA for the CDR3 is TGTGCCAGCTCCGCAACAGGAACCGAGCAGTACTTC.